Each of the 15 T cell receptor beta chains below was sequenced from the same sample in a study of PD-1 blockade in classical Hodgkin lymphoma. This table comes from immunoSEQ multiplex PCR, and its TCRdb copy is limited to in-frame clones, with some not included. The sample contains tens of thousands of clones, roughly 87% of which appear only once. Described time point: cycle 4 day 1 (C4D1), after around six weeks of nivolumab. Every single patient, without exception, relapsed after autologous stem cell transplantation, and brentuximab vedotin exposure varied. Sequencing used peripheral blood mononuclear cells (PBMCs), obtained before the fourth cycle of nivolumab. The receptors derive from a human donor with classical Hodgkin lymphoma.

V is TRBV5-1 and J is TRBJ2-2; 7 nucleotides line up with TRBD1. This CDR3 has 16 amino acids. J was trimmed by 2 bases and V by 3 bases; bases with no gene match: 7. Germline V gene data show CDR1 as SGHRS and CDR2 as YFSETQ. Written as DNA, the CDR3 is TGCGCCAGCAGCTCACAGGGGATTGATAACACCGGGGAGCTGTTTTTT. It translates to CASSSQGIDNTGELFF.

J is TRBJ2-7 and V is TRBV2; 9 bases are shared with TRBD1. The V and J ends lost 8 bases and 5 bases, in that order; junction bases with no gene match: 10. Germline values: CDR1 SNHLY, CDR2 FYNNEI. The CDR3 is 14 amino acids. CDR3 region: CASGKGQGIHEQYF. Written as DNA, the CDR3 is TGTGCCAGCGGAAAGGGACAGGGTATACACGAGCAGTACTTC.

In its sample, this clone was seen a few times. V gene TRBV19 combines with J gene TRBJ1-1; D remains unclear. V was clipped by 7 bases and J by 0 bases, with 12 bases between them. This CDR3 has 14 amino acids. Germline CDR1 and CDR2: LNHDA and SQIVND (reference sequence). The CDR3 loop reads CASTITVMNTEAFF. CDR3 bases: TGTGCCAGTACCATTACAGTGATGAACACTGAAGCTTTCTTT.

V is TRBV5-1 and J is TRBJ2-5; TRBD2 matches 7 bases. Germline CDR1 is SGHRS and CDR2 is YFSETQ. Trimming took 4 bases from V and 1 from J; bases not matched to a gene: 13. The CDR3 sequence is 17 residues long. The CDR3 here is CASSLGKGLSSQETQYF. The CDR3 DNA follows: TGCGCCAGCAGCCTGGGGAAGGGACTATCCTCCCAAGAGACCCAGTACTTC.

This clone has a single count. The gene calls are TRBV5-1 and TRBJ2-7, with a possible D match to TRBD1 (6 bases). The CDR3 totals 14 residues. V was clipped by 5 bases and J by 5 bases, with 17 bases between them. The V gene's germline CDR1 is SGHRS and CDR2 YFSETQ. CDR3 sequence reads: CASRRNRDSNEQYF. CDR3 DNA: TGCGCCAGCAGACGGAACAGGGATTCAAACGAGCAGTACTTC.

The V call is TRBV5-1, the J call TRBJ2-6; D is uncertain. The germline gives CDR1 SGHRS, CDR2 YFSETQ. This CDR3 comprises 16 residues. V lost 0 bases, J lost 1 base, and 8 bases lay in between. DNA for the CDR3: TGCGCCAGCAGCTTGGGACCCCTTTCTGGGGCCAACGTCCTGACTTTC. It specifies CASSLGPLSGANVLTF.

The chain combines TRBV11-2 with TRBJ1-5; perhaps TRBD1 as D (5 bases). V gave up 8 bases and J gave up 4 bases, with 12 bases separating them. Germline V CDR1 and CDR2: SGHAT, FQNNGV. CDR3 length equals 13 residues. The CDR3 loop is CASHQGGNQPQHF. CDR3 sequence (DNA): TGTGCCAGCCATCAGGGAGGGAATCAGCCCCAGCATTTT.

V usage is TRBV15 and J usage is TRBJ2-1; a possible D gene is TRBD1 (6 bases). Germline V CDR1 and CDR2: LNHNV, YYDKDF (reference sequence). The ends were cut back, 5 bases at V and 15 bases at J, with 17 bases in the middle. The CDR3 has 12 amino acids. The CDR3 coding sequence is TGTGCCACCAGCCGTCTGGGGGACAAGTTGTTCTTC. Translating gives CATSRLGDKLFF.

The V gene is TRBV28, the J gene TRBJ2-1; D not resolved. Germline lookup yields CDR1 MDHEN and CDR2 SYDVKM. The CDR3 has 12 residues. V was trimmed by 3 bases and J by 2 bases, leaving 2 bases between them. The CDR3, as DNA: TGTGCCAGCAGTTTTACCTACAATGAGCAGTTCTTC. Its translation: CASSFTYNEQFF.

V gene TRBV28 combines with J gene TRBJ1-2; no reliable D call. The germline V gene encodes CDR1 MDHEN and CDR2 SYDVKM. The ends were cut back, 6 bases at V and 0 bases at J, with 8 bases in the middle. The CDR3 sequence is 13 residues long. For the CDR3, the DNA is TGTGCCAGCAGAGTAGACACTAACTATGGCTACACCTTC. Translating it yields CASRVDTNYGYTF.

About this clone itself: Other DNA sequences in this sample translate to the same CDR3. The rearrangement links TRBV5-1 to TRBJ2-3; TRBD2 matches 10 bases. V dropped 2 bases and J dropped 4; count of bases not matched to a gene: 4. Per germline, CDR1 SGHRS and CDR2 YFSETQ. The CDR3 extends over 15 amino acids. CDR3 residues: CASSFSGGSSDTQYF. CDR3 coding DNA: TGCGCCAGCAGCTTTAGCGGGGGGAGTTCAGATACGCAGTATTTT. Filled out from reference TRBV5-1 and TRBJ2-3, the complete variable domain reads KAGVTQTPRYLIKTRGQQVTLSCSPISGHRSVSWYQQTPGQGLQFLFEYFSETQRNKGNFPGRFSGRQFSNSRSEMNVSTLELGDSALYLCASSFSGGSSDTQYFGPGTRLTVL.

V is TRBV5-1 and J is TRBJ2-7; D uncertain. Germline values: CDR1 SGHRS, CDR2 YFSETQ. The CDR3 covers 16 residues. Trimming shortened V by 4 bases and J by 5 bases, and 22 bases separated the two germline ends. CDR3 coding DNA: TGCGCCAGCAGCCCGACCCTCGCTGGTGGGGTCGACGAGCAGTACTTC. It specifies CASSPTLAGGVDEQYF.

The rearrangement links TRBV30 to TRBJ2-1; D remains ambiguous. V shed 3 bases and J shed 10 bases, with 13 bases lying between them. Looked up from germline, CDR1 is GTSNPN and CDR2 is SVGIG (reference sequence). CDR3 size: 12 residues. The CDR3 protein is CAWSESSEEQFF. CDR3 in DNA: TGTGCCTGGAGCGAATCGTCCGAGGAGCAGTTCTTC.

The rearrangement uses TRBV19 and TRBJ2-7, with D perhaps TRBD1 or TRBD2 (6 bases each). Germline lookup yields CDR1 LNHDA and CDR2 SQIVND (reference sequence). This CDR3 is 16 amino acids long. Trimming took off 4 bases at V and 2 bases at J, with 18 bases between the two ends. Written as DNA, the CDR3 is TGTGCCAGTAGTACGGTCCGGGGGACAAACGCCTACGAGCAGTACTTC. Its protein product is CASSTVRGTNAYEQYF.

The chain employs TRBV2 and TRBJ2-5, with D possibly matching TRBD1 (6 bases). Trimming shortened V by 9 bases and J by 4 bases, and 15 bases separated the two germline ends. This CDR3 region has 13 residues. From germline, CDR1 is SNHLY and CDR2 FYNNEI. The CDR3 reads CASQSGAPETQYF. The CDR3 region has the DNA TGTGCCAGTCAATCAGGGGCCCCAGAGACCCAGTACTTC.